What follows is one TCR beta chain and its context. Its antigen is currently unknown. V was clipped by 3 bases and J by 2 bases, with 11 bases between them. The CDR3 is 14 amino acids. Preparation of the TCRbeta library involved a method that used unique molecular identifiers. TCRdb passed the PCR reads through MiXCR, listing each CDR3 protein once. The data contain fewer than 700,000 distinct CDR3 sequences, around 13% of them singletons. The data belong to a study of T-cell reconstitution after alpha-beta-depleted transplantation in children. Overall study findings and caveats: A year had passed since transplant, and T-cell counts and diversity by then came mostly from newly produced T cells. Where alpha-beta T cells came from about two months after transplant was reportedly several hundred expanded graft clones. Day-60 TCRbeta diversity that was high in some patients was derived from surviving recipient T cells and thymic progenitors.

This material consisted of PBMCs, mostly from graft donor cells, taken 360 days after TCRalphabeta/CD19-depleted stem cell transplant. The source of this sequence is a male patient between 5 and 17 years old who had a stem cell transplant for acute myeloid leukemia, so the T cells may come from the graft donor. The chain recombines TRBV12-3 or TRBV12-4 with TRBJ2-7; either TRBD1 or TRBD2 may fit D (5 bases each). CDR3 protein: CASSFGTSTYEQYF. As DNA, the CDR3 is TGTGCCAGCAGTTTCGGGACCTCAACCTACGAGCAGTACTTC.